This entry lists 16 T cell receptor beta chains sequenced from one sample in a study of CD8 T cells in ankylosing spondylitis. Study-level findings and limits: Roughly eight highly homologous variants made up a TCR beta motif that seemed to typify ankylosing spondylitis blood.

What these receptors recognize is not known. TCRdb reprocessed the 5' RACE reads with MiXCR, giving one entry per CDR3 protein. The sample records 670,000 or so distinct CDR3 sequences, under 20% being singletons. Sequencing was performed on blood, either unsorted or a sorted T cell fraction (not recorded which). The origin of the receptors is a male donor with ankylosing spondylitis.

This clonotype was found a few times. The rearrangement uses TRBV27 and TRBJ2-4; 7 nucleotides agree with TRBD1. After removal of 6 bases from V and 1 base from J, the junction contained 3 bases not matched to a gene. The CDR3 is made up of 14 amino acids. Germline V lookup: CDR1 MNHEY, CDR2 SMNVEV (reference sequence). The CDR3 sequence is CASRTGTAKNIQYF. DNA for the CDR3: TGTGCCAGCAGGACAGGGACGGCCAAAAACATTCAGTACTTC.

The rearrangement links TRBV24-1 to TRBJ2-5; 7 positions match TRBD1. The CDR3 extends over 15 amino acids. Trimming at V came to 4 bases and at J to 6 bases, leaving 10 bases not matched to a gene. Looked up from germline, CDR1 is KGHDR and CDR2 is SFDVKD. The CDR3 DNA is TGTGCCACCAGTGACCCTCGACAGGGTGTAAAGACCCAGTACTTC. As protein: CATSDPRQGVKTQYF.

The chain recombines TRBV7-3 with TRBJ2-2; D is possibly TRBD2 (6 bases). CDR1 is SGHTA, CDR2 FQGTGA, per germline. The V end was cut by 5 bases, the J end by 4 bases, with 20 bases between. The CDR3 totals 17 residues. CDR3 protein: CASSQDLTSRGTGELFF. The CDR3 DNA sequence: TGTGCCAGCAGCCAAGACCTGACTAGTAGGGGCACCGGGGAGCTGTTTTTT.

This clonotype was seen once. This chain connects TRBV3-1 to TRBJ1-2, with D hard to call. This CDR3 is 12 amino acids long. V lost 0 bases and J 4 bases, leaving 3 bases between the germline ends. Germline loops: CDR1 LGHDT, CDR2 YNNKEL (reference sequence). CDR3 sequence (DNA): TGTGCCAGCAGCCAAGAGTTCTATGGCTACACCTTC. Its translation is CASSQEFYGYTF.

This clonotype was observed a few times. The J gene is TRBJ2-1, the V gene TRBV20-1; 12 nucleotides match TRBD2. V lost 0 bases and J lost 10; bases outside the gene matches: 7. Germline lookup yields CDR1 DFQATT and CDR2 SNEGSKA (reference sequence). The CDR3 sequence is 15 residues long. This CDR3 is CSARELAGGPGEQFF. The CDR3 DNA reads as TGCAGTGCTAGAGAGCTAGCGGGAGGGCCCGGGGAGCAGTTCTTC.

This clonotype appeared a few times. V and J are TRBV12-3 or TRBV12-4 and TRBJ1-5; 8 positions agree with TRBD1. Trimming removed 6 bases from V and 1 base from J; junction bases left unmatched: 8. CDR3 length equals 16 residues. CDR3: CASRGQGRGSNQPQHF. CDR3 in DNA: TGTGCCAGCAGAGGACAGGGCCGGGGGAGCAATCAGCCCCAGCATTTT.

This clonotype has at least ten counts. This sequence joins TRBV25-1 and TRBJ2-2; D is uncertain. Germline lookup yields CDR1 MGHDK and CDR2 SYGVNS. This CDR3 is built from 14 residues. Trimming pared 2 bases from V and 6 bases from J, leaving 10 bases between. Written as DNA, the CDR3 is TGTGCCAGCAGTGAACCTATATGGTCCGGGGAGCTGTTTTTT. Protein: CASSEPIWSGELFF.

The chain is built from TRBV20-1 and TRBJ2-7, with D possibly TRBD2 on 6 matching bases. The CDR3 consists of 15 residues. Trimming cost V 0 bases and J 4 bases, with 16 bases left between them. The germline V gene has CDR1 DFQATT and CDR2 SNEGSKA (reference sequence). CDR3 nucleotide sequence: TGCAGTGCTAGAGATAGTACCGGGAGTCGTTACGAGCAGTACTTC. Its translation: CSARDSTGSRYEQYF.

The rearrangement links TRBV11-2 to TRBJ2-5; D not certain. The germline CDR1 and CDR2 sequences are SGHAT and FQNNGV. This CDR3 comprises 16 residues. V lost 1 base and J 4 bases, leaving 16 bases between the germline ends. The DNA for the CDR3 is TGTGCCAGCAGCTTAGGTGGTAGATTGGTCAGAGAGACCCAGTACTTC. This encodes CASSLGGRLVRETQYF.

V is TRBV12-3 or TRBV12-4 and J is TRBJ1-1; D may be TRBD1 (5 bases). The V end lost 6 bases, the J end lost 1 base, and 12 bases lay between the germline ends. The CDR3 is made up of 14 amino acids. The CDR3 sequence is CASSLQVGNTEAFF. In DNA, the CDR3 is TGTGCCAGCAGCCTACAGGTGGGGAACACTGAAGCTTTCTTT.

The chain carries TRBV6-1 and TRBJ2-1; TRBD1 might be the D (5 bases). V was pared by 4 bases and J by 3 bases, with 10 bases between. Per germline, CDR1 MNHNS and CDR2 SASEGT. The CDR3 runs to 14 residues. The CDR3 loop reads CASSAWQGYNEQFF. The CDR3 region has the DNA TGTGCCAGCAGTGCATGGCAGGGCTACAATGAGCAGTTCTTC.

This clonotype has just a few counts. The chain employs TRBV12-3 or TRBV12-4 and TRBJ2-5, with 9 bases fitting TRBD2. This CDR3 is 15 amino acids long. V was pared by 2 bases and J by 5 bases, with 6 bases of the junction left unmatched. CDR3: CASSLSGGPLETQYF. The CDR3 DNA reads TGTGCCAGCAGTTTAAGCGGGGGGCCTTTGGAGACCCAGTACTTC.

This clonotype was picked up a small number of times. The chain is built from TRBV11-2 and TRBJ2-1, with D maybe TRBD1 (6 bases). V shed 1 base and J shed 2 bases, with 12 bases lying between them. Germline V gene sequence: CDR1 SGHAT, CDR2 FQNNGV. This CDR3 has 16 residues. DNA of the CDR3: TGTGCCAGCAGCTTAGGACACAGGGTAGCCTACAATGAGCAGTTCTTC. Translation gives CASSLGHRVAYNEQFF.

There are a few counts of this clonotype. The chain combines TRBV4-1 with TRBJ2-2; 7 bases align to TRBD1. The CDR3 runs to 14 residues. Germline lookup yields CDR1 MGHRA and CDR2 YSYEKL. With V trimmed by 2 bases and J by 6 bases, 3 bases remained unmatched. The CDR3 bases are TGCGCCAGCAGCCAAACACAGGGGTCCGGGGAGCTGTTTTTT. This translates into CASSQTQGSGELFF.

This clonotype came up a few times. This rearrangement joins TRBV12-3 or TRBV12-4 to TRBJ1-1, with unresolved D. This CDR3 is 15 amino acids long. Trimming shortened V by 3 bases and J by 8 bases, and 19 bases separated the two germline ends. The CDR3 loop reads CASSFRAGRPKEAFF. In nucleotides, the CDR3 is TGTGCCAGCAGTTTTAGGGCAGGCCGCCCCAAAGAAGCTTTCTTT.

There are a few counts of this clonotype. V gene TRBV7-9 combines with J gene TRBJ2-7; no clear D. The CDR3 sequence is 14 residues long. Trimming pared 1 base from V and 3 bases from J, leaving 10 bases between. The germline V gene encodes CDR1 SEHNR and CDR2 FQNEAQ (reference sequence). CDR3 amino acids: CASSLEDTHYEQYF. Here the CDR3 DNA reads TGTGCCAGCAGCTTAGAAGACACTCACTACGAGCAGTACTTC.